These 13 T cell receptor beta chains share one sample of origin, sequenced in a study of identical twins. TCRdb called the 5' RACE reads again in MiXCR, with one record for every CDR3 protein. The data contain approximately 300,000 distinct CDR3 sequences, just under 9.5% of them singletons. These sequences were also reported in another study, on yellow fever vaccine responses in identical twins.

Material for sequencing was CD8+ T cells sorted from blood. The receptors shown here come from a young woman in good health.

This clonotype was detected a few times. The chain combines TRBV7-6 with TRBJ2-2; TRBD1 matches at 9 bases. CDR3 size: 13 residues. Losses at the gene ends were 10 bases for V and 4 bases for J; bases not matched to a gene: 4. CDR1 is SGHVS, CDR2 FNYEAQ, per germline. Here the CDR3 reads CAIYRGLTGELFF. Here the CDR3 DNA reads TGTGCCATCTACAGGGGGCTCACCGGGGAGCTGTTTTTT.

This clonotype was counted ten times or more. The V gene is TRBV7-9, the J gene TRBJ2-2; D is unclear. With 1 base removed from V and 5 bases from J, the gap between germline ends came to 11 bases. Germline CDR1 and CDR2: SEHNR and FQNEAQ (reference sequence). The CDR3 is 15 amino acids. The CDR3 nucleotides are TGTGCCAGCAGCTTAGTCTACGGCCCGACCGGGGAGCTGTTTTTT. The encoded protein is CASSLVYGPTGELFF. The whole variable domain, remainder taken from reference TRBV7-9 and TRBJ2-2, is DTGVSQNPRHKITKRGQNVTFRCDPISEHNRLYWYRQTLGQGPEFLTYFQNEAQLEKSRLLSDRFSAERPKGSFSTLEIQRTEQGDSAMYLCASSLVYGPTGELFFGEGSRLTVL.

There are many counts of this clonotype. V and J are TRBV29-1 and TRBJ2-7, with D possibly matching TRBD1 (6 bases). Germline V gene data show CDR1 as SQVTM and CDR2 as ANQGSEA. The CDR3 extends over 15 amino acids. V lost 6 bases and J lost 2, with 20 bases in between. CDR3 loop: CSVAPWAGAAYEQYF. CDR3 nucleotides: TGCAGCGTCGCCCCCTGGGCAGGGGCTGCCTACGAGCAGTACTTC.

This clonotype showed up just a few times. The CDR3, as DNA: TGCAGCGCCCTTACGGGAGGGACCTACGAGCAGTACTTC. Translating it yields CSALTGGTYEQYF. V is TRBV29-1 and J is TRBJ2-7, with 8 bases lining up with TRBD2. J lost 2 bases, V lost 7 bases, and 7 bases had no gene match. Germline CDR1 and CDR2: SQVTM and ANQGSEA. The CDR3 spans 13 residues.

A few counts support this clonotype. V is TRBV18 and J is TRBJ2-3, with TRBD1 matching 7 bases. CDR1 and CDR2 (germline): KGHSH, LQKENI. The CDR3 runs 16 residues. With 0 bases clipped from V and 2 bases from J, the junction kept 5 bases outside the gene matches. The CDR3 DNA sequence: TGTGCCAGCTCACCACCGGAACAGGGGTTCACAGATACGCAGTATTTT. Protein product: CASSPPEQGFTDTQYF.

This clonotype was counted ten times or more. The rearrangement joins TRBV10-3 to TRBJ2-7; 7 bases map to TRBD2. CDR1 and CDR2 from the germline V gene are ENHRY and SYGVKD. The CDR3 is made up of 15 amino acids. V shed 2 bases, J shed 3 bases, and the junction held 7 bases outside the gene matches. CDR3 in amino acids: CAISEPSGNNYEQYF. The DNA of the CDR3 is TGTGCCATCAGTGAGCCGAGCGGGAACAACTACGAGCAGTACTTC.

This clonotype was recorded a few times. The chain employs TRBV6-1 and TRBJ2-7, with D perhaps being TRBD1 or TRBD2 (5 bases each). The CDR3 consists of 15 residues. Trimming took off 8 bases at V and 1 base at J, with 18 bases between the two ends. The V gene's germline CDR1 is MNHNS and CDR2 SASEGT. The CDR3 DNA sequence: TGTGCCAGCTGGGACGGCGGCCTAAATTCCTACGAGCAGTACTTC. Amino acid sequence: CASWDGGLNSYEQYF.

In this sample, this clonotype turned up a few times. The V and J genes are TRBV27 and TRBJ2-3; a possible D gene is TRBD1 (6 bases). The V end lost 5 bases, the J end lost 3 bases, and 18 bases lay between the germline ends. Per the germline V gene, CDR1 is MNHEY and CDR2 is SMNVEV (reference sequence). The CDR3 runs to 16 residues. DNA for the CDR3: TGTGCCAGCAGTCTACAACAGGGTCTGGGGACAGATACGCAGTATTTT. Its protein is CASSLQQGLGTDTQYF.

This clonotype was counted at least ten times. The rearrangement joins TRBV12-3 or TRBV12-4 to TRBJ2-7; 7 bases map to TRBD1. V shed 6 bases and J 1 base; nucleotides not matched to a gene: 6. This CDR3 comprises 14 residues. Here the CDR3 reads CASSEGGWSYEQYF. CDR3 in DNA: TGTGCCAGCAGCGAAGGGGGCTGGTCCTACGAGCAGTACTTC.

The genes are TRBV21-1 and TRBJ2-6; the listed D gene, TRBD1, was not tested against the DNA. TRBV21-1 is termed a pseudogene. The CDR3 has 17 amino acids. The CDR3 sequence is CASSKAWRGPGANVLTF. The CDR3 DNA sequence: TGTGCCAGCAGCAAAGCGTGGAGGGGGCCCGGGGCCAACGTCCTGACTTTC.

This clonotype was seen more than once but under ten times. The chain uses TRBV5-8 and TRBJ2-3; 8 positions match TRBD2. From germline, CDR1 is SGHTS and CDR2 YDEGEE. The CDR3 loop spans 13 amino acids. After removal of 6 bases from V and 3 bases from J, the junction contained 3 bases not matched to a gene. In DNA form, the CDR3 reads TGTGCCAGCAATCGGGGGGGGACAGATACGCAGTATTTT. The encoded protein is CASNRGGTDTQYF.

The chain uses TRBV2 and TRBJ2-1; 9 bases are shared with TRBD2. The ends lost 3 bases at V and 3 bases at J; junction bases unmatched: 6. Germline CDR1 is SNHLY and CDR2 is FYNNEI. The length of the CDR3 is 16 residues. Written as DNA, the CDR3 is TGTGCCAGCAGTGAGACAGCGGGGGGCTTCTACAATGAGCAGTTCTTC. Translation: CASSETAGGFYNEQFF.

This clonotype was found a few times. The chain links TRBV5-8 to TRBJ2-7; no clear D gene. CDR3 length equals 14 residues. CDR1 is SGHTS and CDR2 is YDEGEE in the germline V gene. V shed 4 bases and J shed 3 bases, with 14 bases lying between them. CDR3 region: CASSVLLLGYEQYF. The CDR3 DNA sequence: TGTGCCAGCAGCGTACTACTGCTGGGCTACGAGCAGTACTTC.